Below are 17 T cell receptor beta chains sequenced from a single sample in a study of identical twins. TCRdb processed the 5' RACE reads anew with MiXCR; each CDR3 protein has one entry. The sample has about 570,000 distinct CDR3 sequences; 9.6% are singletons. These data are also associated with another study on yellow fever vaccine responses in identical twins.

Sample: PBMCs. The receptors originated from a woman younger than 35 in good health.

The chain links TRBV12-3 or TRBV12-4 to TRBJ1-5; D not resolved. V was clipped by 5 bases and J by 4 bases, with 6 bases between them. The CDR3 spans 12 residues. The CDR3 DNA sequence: TGTGCCAGCAGTCCTGTAAATCAGCCCCAGCATTTT. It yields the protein CASSPVNQPQHF.

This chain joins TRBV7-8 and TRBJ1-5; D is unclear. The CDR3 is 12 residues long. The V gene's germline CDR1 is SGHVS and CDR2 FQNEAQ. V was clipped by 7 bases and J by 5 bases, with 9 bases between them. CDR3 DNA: TGTGCCAGCACTGAGGGAGATCAGCCCCAGCATTTT. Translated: CASTEGDQPQHF.

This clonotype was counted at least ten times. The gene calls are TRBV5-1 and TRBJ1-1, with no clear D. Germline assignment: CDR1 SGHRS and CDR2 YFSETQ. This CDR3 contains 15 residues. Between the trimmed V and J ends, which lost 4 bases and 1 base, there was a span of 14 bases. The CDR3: CASSAVPTTNTEAFF. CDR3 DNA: TGCGCCAGCAGCGCCGTCCCAACGACGAACACTGAAGCTTTCTTT.

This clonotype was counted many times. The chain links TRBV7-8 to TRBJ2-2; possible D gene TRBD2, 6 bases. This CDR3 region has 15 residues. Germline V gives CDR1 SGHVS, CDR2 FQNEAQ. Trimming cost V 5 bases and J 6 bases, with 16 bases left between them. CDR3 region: CASSTSAGPAGELFF. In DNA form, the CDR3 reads TGTGCCAGCAGCACCTCTGCGGGGCCGGCCGGGGAGCTGTTTTTT.

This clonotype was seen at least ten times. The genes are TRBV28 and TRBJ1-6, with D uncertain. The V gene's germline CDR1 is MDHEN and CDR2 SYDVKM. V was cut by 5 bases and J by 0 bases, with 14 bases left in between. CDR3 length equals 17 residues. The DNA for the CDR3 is TGTGCCAGCAGTGTAACTGATGGTAGCTCCTATAATTCACCCCTCCACTTT. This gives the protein CASSVTDGSSYNSPLHF.

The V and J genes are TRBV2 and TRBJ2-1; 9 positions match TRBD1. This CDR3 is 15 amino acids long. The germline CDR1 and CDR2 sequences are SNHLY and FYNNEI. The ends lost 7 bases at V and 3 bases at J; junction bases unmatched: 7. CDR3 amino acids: CASISRDRVYNEQFF. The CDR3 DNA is TGTGCCAGCATTAGCCGGGACAGGGTCTACAATGAGCAGTTCTTC.

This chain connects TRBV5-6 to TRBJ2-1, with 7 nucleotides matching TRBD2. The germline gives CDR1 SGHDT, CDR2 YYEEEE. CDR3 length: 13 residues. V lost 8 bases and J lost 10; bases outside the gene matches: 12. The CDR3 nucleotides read TGTGCCAGAAGCCCGGGGGGTGGCATCGAGCAGTTCTTC. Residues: CARSPGGGIEQFF.

The CDR3 loop is CSVVGATGELFF. The CDR3 DNA reads TGCAGCGTTGTTGGGGCAACCGGGGAGCTGTTTTTT. The chain has TRBV29-1 and TRBJ2-2, with a tentative D call TRBD1 (5 bases). The CDR3 is 12 amino acids. V shed 4 bases and J shed 5 bases, with 8 bases lying between them. In germline, CDR1 is SQVTM, CDR2 ANQGSEA.

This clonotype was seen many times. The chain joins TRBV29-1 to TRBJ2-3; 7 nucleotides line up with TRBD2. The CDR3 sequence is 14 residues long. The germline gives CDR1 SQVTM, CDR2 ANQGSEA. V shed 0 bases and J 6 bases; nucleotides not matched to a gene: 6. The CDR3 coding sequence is TGCAGCGTTGAAGAGGGGGAGGGGAAGGATACGCAGTATTTT. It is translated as CSVEEGEGKDTQYF.

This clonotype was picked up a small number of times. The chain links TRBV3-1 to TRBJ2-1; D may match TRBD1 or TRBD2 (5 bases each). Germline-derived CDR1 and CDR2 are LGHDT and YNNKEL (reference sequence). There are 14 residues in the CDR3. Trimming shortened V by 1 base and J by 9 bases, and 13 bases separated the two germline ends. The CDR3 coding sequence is TGTGCCAGCAGCCAAGTTTGGGGCCGGGGTGAGCAGTTCTTC. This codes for CASSQVWGRGEQFF.

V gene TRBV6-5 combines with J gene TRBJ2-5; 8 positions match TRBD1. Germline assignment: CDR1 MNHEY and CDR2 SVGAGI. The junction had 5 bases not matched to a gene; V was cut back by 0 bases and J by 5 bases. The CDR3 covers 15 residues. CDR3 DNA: TGTGCCAGCAGTTACTCGACAGGGGTTAGGGAGACCCAGTACTTC. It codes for CASSYSTGVRETQYF.

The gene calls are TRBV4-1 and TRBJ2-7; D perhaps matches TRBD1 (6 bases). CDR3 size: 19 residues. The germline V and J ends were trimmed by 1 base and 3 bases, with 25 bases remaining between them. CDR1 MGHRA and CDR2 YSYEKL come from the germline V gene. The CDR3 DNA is TGCGCCAGCAGCCAAGGTGGGGGCCGGGGACGGACCCTGAACTACGAGCAGTACTTC. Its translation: CASSQGGGRGRTLNYEQYF.

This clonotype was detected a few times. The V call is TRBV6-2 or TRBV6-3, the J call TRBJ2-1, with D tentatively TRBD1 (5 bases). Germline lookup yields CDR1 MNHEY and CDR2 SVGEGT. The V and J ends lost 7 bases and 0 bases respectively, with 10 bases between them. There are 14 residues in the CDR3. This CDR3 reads CASTRQTSYNEQFF. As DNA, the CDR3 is TGTGCCAGCACGCGACAGACCTCCTACAATGAGCAGTTCTTC.

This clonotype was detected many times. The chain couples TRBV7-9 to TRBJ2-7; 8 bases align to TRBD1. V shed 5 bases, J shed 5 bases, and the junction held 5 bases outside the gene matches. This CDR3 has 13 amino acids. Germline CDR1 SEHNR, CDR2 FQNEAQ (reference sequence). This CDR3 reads CASSATGVHEQYF. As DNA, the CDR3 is TGTGCCAGCAGCGCGACAGGGGTCCACGAGCAGTACTTC.

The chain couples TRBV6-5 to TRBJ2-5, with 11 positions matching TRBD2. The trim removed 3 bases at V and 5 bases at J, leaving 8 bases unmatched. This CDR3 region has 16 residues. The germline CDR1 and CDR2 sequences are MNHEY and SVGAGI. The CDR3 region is CASSYNSGRARETQYF. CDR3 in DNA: TGTGCCAGCAGTTATAATAGCGGGAGGGCCCGGGAGACCCAGTACTTC.

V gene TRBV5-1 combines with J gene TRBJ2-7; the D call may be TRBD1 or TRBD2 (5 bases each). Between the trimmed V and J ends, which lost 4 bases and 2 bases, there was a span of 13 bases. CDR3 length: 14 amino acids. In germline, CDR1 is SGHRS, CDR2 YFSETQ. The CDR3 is CASSAYRDPYEQYF. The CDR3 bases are TGCGCCAGCAGCGCTTACCGGGACCCCTACGAGCAGTACTTC.

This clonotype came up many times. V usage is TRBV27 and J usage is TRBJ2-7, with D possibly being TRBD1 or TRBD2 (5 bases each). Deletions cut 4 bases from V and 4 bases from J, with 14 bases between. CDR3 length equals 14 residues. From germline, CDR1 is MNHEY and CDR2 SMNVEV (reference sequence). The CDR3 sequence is CASSSGTRNYEQYF. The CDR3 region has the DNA TGTGCCAGCAGTTCCGGGACCCGGAATTACGAGCAGTACTTC.